The 18 T cell receptor beta chains below all came from one sample that was sequenced in a study of blood T cell repertoires in COVID-19. The protocol was immunoSEQ multiplex PCR, while the TCRdb copy is restricted to in-frame clones and leaves out a portion. The profile shows 250,000 to 300,000 clones, 89% of them singletons. Sequencing was carried out using peripheral blood. These receptors all come from a middle-aged man with acute or convalescent COVID-19.

This sequence joins TRBV7-9 and TRBJ2-3; 11 nucleotides align to TRBD1. V shed 10 bases and J 4 bases; nucleotides not matched to a gene: 10. This CDR3 is built from 15 residues. Per the germline V gene, CDR1 is SEHNR and CDR2 is FQNEAQ (reference sequence). CDR3 sequence: CAKAGTGGSSDTQYF. The CDR3 DNA follows: TGTGCCAAGGCCGGGACAGGGGGTTCTTCAGATACGCAGTATTTT.

CDR3 DNA sequence: TGTGCCAGCAGTACAGGGTGGGATCAGCCCCAGCATTTT. This gives the protein CASSTGWDQPQHF. This chain connects TRBV6-2 or TRBV6-3 to TRBJ1-5, with TRBD1 as a possible D gene (6 bases). The CDR3 consists of 13 residues. Germline V gene data show CDR1 as MNHEY and CDR2 as SVGEGT. Trimming pared 5 bases from V and 5 bases from J, leaving 10 bases between.

This rearrangement joins TRBV5-1 to TRBJ2-2, with 9 bases matching TRBD1. This CDR3 spans 13 amino acids. The V gene's germline CDR1 is SGHRS and CDR2 YFSETQ. V was clipped by 6 bases and J by 13 bases; unmatched bases: 10. DNA of the CDR3: TGCGCCAGCATAGGGAATGACAGGGGGTTGCTGTTTTTT. It translates to CASIGNDRGLLFF.

CDR3 region: CASSQDVGAGTGGTQYF. The CDR3 nucleotides read TGTGCCAGCAGCCAAGATGTTGGGGCCGGGACAGGAGGGACCCAGTACTTC. V and J are TRBV4-2 and TRBJ2-5, with 8 bases that match TRBD1. The germline V gene encodes CDR1 LGHNA and CDR2 YNFKEQ. The CDR3 consists of 17 residues. V was clipped by 0 bases and J by 7 bases; unmatched bases: 13.

J is TRBJ1-2 and V is TRBV27, with 9 positions matching TRBD1. The CDR3 is made up of 14 amino acids. Trimming took 5 bases from V and 7 from J; bases not matched to a gene: 8. Per germline, CDR1 MNHEY and CDR2 SMNVEV (reference sequence). The CDR3 nucleotides read TGTGCCAGCAGTCTCGGACAGGGGAGTAGTGGCTACACCTTC. Encoded protein: CASSLGQGSSGYTF.

A single count supports this clone. J is TRBJ1-1 and V is TRBV7-9, with D tentatively TRBD1 (6 bases). V lost 4 bases to trimming and J lost 6 bases, with 15 bases between them. This CDR3 is built from 14 residues. Germline V gene lookup returns CDR1 SEHNR and CDR2 FQNEAQ (reference sequence). The CDR3 loop is CASSSSTGRAEAFF. CDR3 in DNA: TGTGCCAGCAGCTCCTCTACAGGGAGGGCTGAAGCTTTCTTT. The variable domain in full, with the rest retrieved from reference TRBV7-9 and TRBJ1-1, is DTGVSQNPRHKITKRGQNVTFRCDPISEHNRLYWYRQTLGQGPEFLTYFQNEAQLEKSRLLSDRFSAERPKGSFSTLEIQRTEQGDSAMYLCASSSSTGRAEAFFGQGTRLTVV.

This chain connects TRBV19 to TRBJ1-6; D unresolved. Trimming shortened V by 2 bases and J by 7 bases, and 15 bases separated the two germline ends. In germline, CDR1 is LNHDA, CDR2 SQIVND (reference sequence). The CDR3 length is 16 residues. Here the CDR3 reads CASSIMGQTKNSPLHF. CDR3 DNA: TGTGCCAGTAGTATAATGGGCCAGACTAAAAATTCACCCCTCCACTTT. Combining the CDR3 with reference TRBV19 and TRBJ1-6 gives the whole variable domain DGGITQSPKYLFRKEGQNVTLSCEQNLNHDAMYWYRQDPGQGLRLIYYSQIVNDFQKGDIAEGYSVSREKKESFPLTVTSAQKNPTAFYLCASSIMGQTKNSPLHFGNGTRLTVT.

J is TRBJ2-3 and V is TRBV5-1, with D possibly matching TRBD1 (6 bases). In germline, CDR1 is SGHRS, CDR2 YFSETQ. The V and J ends lost 3 bases and 0 bases respectively, with 11 bases between them. CDR3 length equals 15 residues. CDR3 in amino acids: CASSSGQSSTDTQYF. CDR3 DNA: TGCGCCAGCAGCTCCGGACAGAGTAGCACAGATACGCAGTATTTT.

The chain has TRBV29-1 and TRBJ1-1, with a possible D match to TRBD1 (6 bases). The germline V and J ends were trimmed by 4 bases and 1 base, with 16 bases remaining between them. Germline V gene sequence: CDR1 SQVTM, CDR2 ANQGSEA. This CDR3 has 15 amino acids. The CDR3 bases are TGCAGCGTTGGGGTACAGGGTAATTCGAACACTGAAGCTTTCTTT. It codes for CSVGVQGNSNTEAFF.

The DNA for the CDR3 is TGTGCCAGCAGTCTAGGCCGGGACAGCTACGAGCAGTACTTC. It is translated as CASSLGRDSYEQYF. J is TRBJ2-7 and V is TRBV27, with 7 bases that match TRBD1. Trimming cost V 5 bases and J 3 bases; bases outside gene matches: 7. CDR3 size: 14 residues. The germline CDR1 and CDR2 sequences are MNHEY and SMNVEV (reference sequence).

This rearrangement joins TRBV2 to TRBJ2-2; D is unclear. V gave up 9 bases and J gave up 0 bases, with 14 bases separating them. The CDR3 contains 15 residues. Germline CDR1 and CDR2: SNHLY and FYNNEI. The CDR3 spells CASNPGYSNTGELFF. The DNA of the CDR3 is TGTGCCAGTAACCCCGGGTACTCGAACACCGGGGAGCTGTTTTTT.

The rearrangement links TRBV24-1 to TRBJ2-3; D possibly corresponds to TRBD2 (7 bases). The germline gives CDR1 KGHDR, CDR2 SFDVKD. Trimming left V 3 bases short and J 3 bases short, with 18 bases between. The CDR3 totals 17 residues. The CDR3 sequence: CATSDTRGAGGTDTQYF. The CDR3 bases are TGTGCCACCAGTGATACCCGGGGGGCGGGTGGGACAGATACGCAGTATTTT.

The CDR3 region has the DNA TGTGCCACCAGTGATTCAAGAAGGGGGCTTAGCAATCAGCCCCAGCATTTT. Protein product: CATSDSRRGLSNQPQHF. The rearrangement uses TRBV24-1 and TRBJ1-5, with 7 bases aligning to TRBD1. The V gene end was trimmed by 2 bases and the J gene end by 0 bases; junction bases not matched to a gene: 6. Germline CDR1 reads KGHDR; CDR2 reads SFDVKD. This CDR3 has 17 amino acids.

This clone showed up just a few times. The sample holds other DNA sequences that translate to the same CDR3. The CDR3 spells CSASSAGGSNEQFF. The CDR3 coding sequence is TGCAGTGCTAGTTCGGCGGGGGGTAGTAATGAGCAGTTCTTC. The gene calls are TRBV20-1 and TRBJ2-1; TRBD2 matches at 8 bases. V shed 3 bases, J shed 7 bases, and the junction held 8 bases outside the gene matches. Germline CDR1 and CDR2: DFQATT and SNEGSKA (reference sequence). The CDR3 contains 14 residues.

The genes are TRBV7-2 and TRBJ2-7; D is unresolved. This CDR3 is 13 amino acids long. Germline V gene sequence: CDR1 SGHTA, CDR2 FQGNSA. Trimming took 3 bases from V and 5 from J, leaving 11 bases between them. In nucleotides, the CDR3 is TGTGCCAGCAGCTTCTCCCCCGTCCACGAGCAGTACTTC. Translated: CASSFSPVHEQYF.

This chain connects TRBV19 to TRBJ2-2, with a possible D match to TRBD1 (5 bases). The germline CDR1 and CDR2 sequences are LNHDA and SQIVND (reference sequence). This CDR3 contains 13 residues. Trimming stripped 3 bases from V and 5 bases from J, with 7 bases between. The DNA for the CDR3 is TGTGCCAGTAGTATCAGGGTTACCGGGGAGCTGTTTTTT. Its protein product is CASSIRVTGELFF.

The genes are TRBV9 and TRBJ1-4; the match to TRBD1 covers 10 bases. V shed 0 bases and J 8 bases; nucleotides not matched to a gene: 4. The CDR3 is made up of 15 amino acids. Germline V gene lookup returns CDR1 SGDLS and CDR2 YYNGEE. CDR3 bases: TGTGCCAGCAGCGTAGATGGGACAGGGGAGGAAAAACTGTTTTTT. It codes for CASSVDGTGEEKLFF.

The chain has TRBV11-3 and TRBJ2-1; 13 nucleotides align to TRBD2. The length of the CDR3 is 15 residues. The junction had 10 bases not matched to a gene; V was cut back by 7 bases and J by 10 bases. The V gene's germline CDR1 is SGHNT and CDR2 YENEEA. CDR3 DNA: TGTGCCAGCAAGCTCGGGACTAGCGGGGTGGGCGAGCAGTTCTTC. Amino acids: CASKLGTSGVGEQFF.